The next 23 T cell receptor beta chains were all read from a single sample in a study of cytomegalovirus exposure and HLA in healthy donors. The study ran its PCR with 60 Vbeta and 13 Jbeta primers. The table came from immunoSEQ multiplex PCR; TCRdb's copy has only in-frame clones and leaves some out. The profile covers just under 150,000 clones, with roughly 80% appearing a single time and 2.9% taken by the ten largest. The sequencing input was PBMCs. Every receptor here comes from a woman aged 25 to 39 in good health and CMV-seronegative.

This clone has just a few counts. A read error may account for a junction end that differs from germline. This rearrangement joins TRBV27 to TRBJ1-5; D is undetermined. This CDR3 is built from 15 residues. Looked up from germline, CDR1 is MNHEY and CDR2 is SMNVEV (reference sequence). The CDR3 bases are TGTGCCAGCAGTTTATCAGGGAGTAGCTATCAGCCCCAGCATTTT. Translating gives CASSLSGSSYQPQHF.

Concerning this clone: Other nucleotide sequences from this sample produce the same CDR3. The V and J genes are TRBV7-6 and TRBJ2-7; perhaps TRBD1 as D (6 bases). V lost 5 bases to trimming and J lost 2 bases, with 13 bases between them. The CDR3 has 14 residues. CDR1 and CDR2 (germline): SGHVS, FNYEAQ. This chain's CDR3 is CASSRGQGPYEQYF. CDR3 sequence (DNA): TGTGCCAGCAGCCGCGGCCAGGGGCCCTACGAGCAGTACTTC. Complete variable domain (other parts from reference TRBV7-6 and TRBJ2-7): GAGVSQSPRYKVTKRGQDVALRCDPISGHVSLYWYRQALGQGPEFLTYFNYEAQQDKSGLPNDRFSAERPEGSISTLTIQRTEQRDSAMYRCASSRGQGPYEQYFGPGTRLTVT.

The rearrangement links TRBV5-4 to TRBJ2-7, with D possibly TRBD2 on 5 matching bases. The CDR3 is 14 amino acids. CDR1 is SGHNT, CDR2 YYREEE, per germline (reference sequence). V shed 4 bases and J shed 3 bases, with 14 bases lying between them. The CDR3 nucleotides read TGTGCCAGCAGCGGGCCCGAGACTAACTACGAGCAGTACTTC. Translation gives CASSGPETNYEQYF. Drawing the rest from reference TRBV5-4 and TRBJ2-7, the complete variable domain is ETGVTQSPTHLIKTRGQQVTLRCSSQSGHNTVSWYQQALGQGPQFIFQYYREEENGRGNFPPRFSGLQFPNYSSELNVNALELDDSALYLCASSGPETNYEQYFGPGTRLTVT.

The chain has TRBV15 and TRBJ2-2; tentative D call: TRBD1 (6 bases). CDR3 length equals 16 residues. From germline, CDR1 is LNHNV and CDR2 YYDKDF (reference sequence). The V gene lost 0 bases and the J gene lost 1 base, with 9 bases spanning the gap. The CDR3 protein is CATSRDSGQNTGELFF. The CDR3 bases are TGTGCCACCAGCAGAGACTCGGGACAGAACACCGGGGAGCTGTTTTTT.

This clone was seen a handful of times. For the CDR3, the DNA is TGCGCCAGCACCCTGGGACTTAATCAGCCCCAGCATTTT. Its protein product is CASTLGLNQPQHF. This chain connects TRBV4-1 to TRBJ1-5; D possibly corresponds to TRBD1 (5 bases). The CDR3 runs 13 residues. Trimming cost V 7 bases and J 4 bases, with 11 bases left between them. Per germline, CDR1 MGHRA and CDR2 YSYEKL.

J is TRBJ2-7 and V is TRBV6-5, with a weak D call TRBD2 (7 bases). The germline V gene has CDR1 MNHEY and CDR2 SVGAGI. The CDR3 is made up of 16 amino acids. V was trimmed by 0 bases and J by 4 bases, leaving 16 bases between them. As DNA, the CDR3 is TGTGCCAGCAGTTACTCGAAGGGAGGGGGGGGATACGAGCAGTACTTC. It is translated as CASSYSKGGGGYEQYF.

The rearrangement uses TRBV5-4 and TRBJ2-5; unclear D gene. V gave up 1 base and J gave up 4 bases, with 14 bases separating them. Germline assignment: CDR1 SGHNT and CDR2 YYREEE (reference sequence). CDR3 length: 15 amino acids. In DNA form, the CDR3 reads TGTGCCAGCAGCTTGAGTGACTTTATTTCAGAGACCCAGTACTTC. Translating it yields CASSLSDFISETQYF.

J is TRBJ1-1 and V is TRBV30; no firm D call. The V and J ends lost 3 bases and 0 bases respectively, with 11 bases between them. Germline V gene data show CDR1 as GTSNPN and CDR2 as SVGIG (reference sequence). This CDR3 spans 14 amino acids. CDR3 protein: CAWSLVRMNTEAFF. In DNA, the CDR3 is TGTGCCTGGAGCCTAGTAAGGATGAACACTGAAGCTTTCTTT. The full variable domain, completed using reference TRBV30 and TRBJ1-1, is SQTIHQWPATLVQPVGSPLSLECTVEGTSNPNLYWYRQAAGRGLQLLFYSVGIGQISSEVPQNLSASRPQDRQFILSSKKLLLSDSGFYLCAWSLVRMNTEAFFGQGTRLTVV.

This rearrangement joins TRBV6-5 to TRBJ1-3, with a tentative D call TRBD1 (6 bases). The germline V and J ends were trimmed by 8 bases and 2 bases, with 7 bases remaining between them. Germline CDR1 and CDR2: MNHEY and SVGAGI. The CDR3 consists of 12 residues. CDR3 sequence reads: CASGQTGNTIYF. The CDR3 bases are TGTGCCAGCGGACAGACTGGAAACACCATATATTTT.

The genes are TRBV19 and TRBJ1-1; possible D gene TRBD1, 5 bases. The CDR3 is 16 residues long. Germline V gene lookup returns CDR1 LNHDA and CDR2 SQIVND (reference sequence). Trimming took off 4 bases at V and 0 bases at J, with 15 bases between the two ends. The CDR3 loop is CASSSLGAGLNTEAFF. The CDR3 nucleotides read TGTGCCAGTAGTAGTCTTGGGGCAGGCCTGAACACTGAAGCTTTCTTT.

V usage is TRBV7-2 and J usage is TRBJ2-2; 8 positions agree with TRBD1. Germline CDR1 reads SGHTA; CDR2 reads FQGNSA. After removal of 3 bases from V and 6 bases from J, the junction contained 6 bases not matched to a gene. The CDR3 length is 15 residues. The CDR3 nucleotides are TGTGCCAGCAGCTTTAGTTCGACAGGGGCCGGGGAGCTGTTTTTT. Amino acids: CASSFSSTGAGELFF.

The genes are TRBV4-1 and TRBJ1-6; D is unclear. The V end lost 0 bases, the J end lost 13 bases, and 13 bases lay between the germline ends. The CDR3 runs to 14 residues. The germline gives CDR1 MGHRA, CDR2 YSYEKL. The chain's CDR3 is CASSQDETRRPLHF. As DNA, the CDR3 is TGCGCCAGCAGCCAAGATGAGACCCGGAGGCCCCTCCACTTT.

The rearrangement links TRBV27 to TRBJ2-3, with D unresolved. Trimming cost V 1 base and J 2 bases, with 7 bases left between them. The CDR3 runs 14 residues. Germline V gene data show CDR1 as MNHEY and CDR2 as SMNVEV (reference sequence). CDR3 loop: CASSLWSHTDTQYF. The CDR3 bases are TGTGCCAGCAGTTTATGGAGTCACACAGATACGCAGTATTTT.

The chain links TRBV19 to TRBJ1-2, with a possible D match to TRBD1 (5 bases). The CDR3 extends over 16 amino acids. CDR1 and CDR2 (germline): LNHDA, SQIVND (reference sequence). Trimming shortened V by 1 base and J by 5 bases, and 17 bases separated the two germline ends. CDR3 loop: CASSIVLSRETYGYTF. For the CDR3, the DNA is TGTGCCAGTAGTATAGTTCTTTCCAGGGAAACTTATGGCTACACCTTC.

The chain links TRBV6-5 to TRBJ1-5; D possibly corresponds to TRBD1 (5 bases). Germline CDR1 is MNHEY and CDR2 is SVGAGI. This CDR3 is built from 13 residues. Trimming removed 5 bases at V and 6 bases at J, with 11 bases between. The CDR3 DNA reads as TGTGCCAGCAGTGCAGGGAGGGGTCAGCCCCAGCATTTT. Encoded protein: CASSAGRGQPQHF.

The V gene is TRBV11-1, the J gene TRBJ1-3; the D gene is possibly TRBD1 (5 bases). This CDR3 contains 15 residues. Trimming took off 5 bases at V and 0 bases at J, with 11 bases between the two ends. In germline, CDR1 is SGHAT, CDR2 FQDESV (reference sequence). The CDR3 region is CASSERGFSGNTIYF. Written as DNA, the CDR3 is TGTGCCAGCAGCGAAAGGGGATTCTCTGGAAACACCATATATTTT.

The CDR3, as DNA: TGCGCCAGCAGCCAAGATCAGGGACAGGCTAATCAGCCCCAGCATTTT. Its translation: CASSQDQGQANQPQHF. The chain has TRBV4-3 and TRBJ1-5, with 8 bases identical to TRBD1. The germline V gene has CDR1 LGHNA and CDR2 YSLEER. V trimming: 0 bases; J trimming: 4 bases; junction bases outside the gene matches: 5. The CDR3 runs to 16 residues.

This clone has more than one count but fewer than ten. Here the CDR3 reads CASMTGTNYGYTF. The CDR3 DNA reads as TGTGCCAGTATGACAGGGACCAACTATGGCTACACCTTC. This chain uses TRBV6-5 with TRBJ1-2; TRBD1 aligns across 7 bases. The J segment lost 2 bases and the V segment lost 9 bases, leaving 6 bases of the junction unmatched. Germline V CDR1 and CDR2: MNHEY, SVGAGI. The CDR3 spans 13 residues.

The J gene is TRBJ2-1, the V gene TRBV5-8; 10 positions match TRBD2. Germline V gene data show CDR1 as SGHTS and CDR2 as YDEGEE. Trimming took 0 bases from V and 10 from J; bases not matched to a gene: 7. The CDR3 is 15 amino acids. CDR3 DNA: TGTGCCAGCAGCTTGGGCCTAGCGGGAGTATACGAGCAGTTCTTC. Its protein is CASSLGLAGVYEQFF.

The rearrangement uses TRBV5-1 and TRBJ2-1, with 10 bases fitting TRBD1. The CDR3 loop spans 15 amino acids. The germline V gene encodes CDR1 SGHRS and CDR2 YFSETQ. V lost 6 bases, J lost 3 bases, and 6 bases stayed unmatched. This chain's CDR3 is CASTAGTGVYNEQFF. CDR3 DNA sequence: TGCGCCAGCACCGCCGGGACAGGGGTCTACAATGAGCAGTTCTTC. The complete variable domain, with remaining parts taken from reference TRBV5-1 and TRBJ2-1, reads KAGVTQTPRYLIKTRGQQVTLSCSPISGHRSVSWYQQTPGQGLQFLFEYFSETQRNKGNFPGRFSGRQFSNSRSEMNVSTLELGDSALYLCASTAGTGVYNEQFFGPGTRLTVL.

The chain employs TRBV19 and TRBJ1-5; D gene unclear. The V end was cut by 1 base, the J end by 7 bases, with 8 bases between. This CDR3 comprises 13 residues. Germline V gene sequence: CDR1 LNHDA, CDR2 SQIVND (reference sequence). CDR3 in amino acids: CASSIVSGQPQHF. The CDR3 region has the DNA TGTGCCAGTAGTATAGTAAGCGGACAGCCCCAGCATTTT.

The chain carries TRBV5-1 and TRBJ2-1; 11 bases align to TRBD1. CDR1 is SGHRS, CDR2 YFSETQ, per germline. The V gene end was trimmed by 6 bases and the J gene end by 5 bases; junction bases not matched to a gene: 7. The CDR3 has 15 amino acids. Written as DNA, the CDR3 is TGCGCCAGCAAGCTGGGACAGGGGGTGAACAATGAGCAGTTCTTC. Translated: CASKLGQGVNNEQFF.

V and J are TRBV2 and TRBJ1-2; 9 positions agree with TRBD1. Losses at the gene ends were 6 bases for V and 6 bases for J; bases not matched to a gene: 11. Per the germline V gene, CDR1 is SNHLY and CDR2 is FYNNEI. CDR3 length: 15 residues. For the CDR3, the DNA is TGTGCCAGCAGGAGACCTCCGGGACAGGGTGATGGCTACACCTTC. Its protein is CASRRPPGQGDGYTF.